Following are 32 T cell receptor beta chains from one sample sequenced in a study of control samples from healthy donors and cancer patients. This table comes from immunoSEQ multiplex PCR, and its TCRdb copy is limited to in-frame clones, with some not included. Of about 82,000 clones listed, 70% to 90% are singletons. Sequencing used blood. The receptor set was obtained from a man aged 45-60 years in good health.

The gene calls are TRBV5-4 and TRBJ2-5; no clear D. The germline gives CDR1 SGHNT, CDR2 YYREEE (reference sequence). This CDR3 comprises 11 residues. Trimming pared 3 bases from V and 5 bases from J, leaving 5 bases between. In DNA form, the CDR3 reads TGTGCCAGCAGCTCCGGGGAGACCCAGTACTTC. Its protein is CASSSGETQYF.

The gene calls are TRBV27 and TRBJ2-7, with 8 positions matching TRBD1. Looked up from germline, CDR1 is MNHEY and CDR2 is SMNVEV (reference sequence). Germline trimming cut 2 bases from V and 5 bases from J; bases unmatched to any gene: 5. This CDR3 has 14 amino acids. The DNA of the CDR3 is TGTGCCAGCAGTTTAGCGGCAGGGGGCCACGAGCAGTACGTC. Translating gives CASSLAAGGHEQYV.

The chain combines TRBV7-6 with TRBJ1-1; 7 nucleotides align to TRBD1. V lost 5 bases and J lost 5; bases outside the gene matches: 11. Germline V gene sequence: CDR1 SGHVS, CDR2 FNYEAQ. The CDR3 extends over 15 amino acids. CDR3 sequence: CASSETTGRGTEAFF. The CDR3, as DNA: TGTGCCAGCAGCGAAACGACAGGGCGGGGGACTGAAGCTTTCTTT.

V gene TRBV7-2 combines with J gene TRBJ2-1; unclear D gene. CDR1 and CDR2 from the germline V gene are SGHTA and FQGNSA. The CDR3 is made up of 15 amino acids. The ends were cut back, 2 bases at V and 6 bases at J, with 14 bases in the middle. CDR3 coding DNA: TGTGCCAGCAGCTTAAGACATATGGGTCTCAATGAGCAGTTCTTC. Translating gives CASSLRHMGLNEQFF.

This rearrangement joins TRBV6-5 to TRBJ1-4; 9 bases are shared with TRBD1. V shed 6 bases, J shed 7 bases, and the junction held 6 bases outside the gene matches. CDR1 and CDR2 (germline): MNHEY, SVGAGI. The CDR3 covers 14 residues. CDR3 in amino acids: CASRLQGAGEKLFF. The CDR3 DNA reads TGTGCCAGCAGATTACAGGGGGCGGGTGAAAAACTGTTTTTT.

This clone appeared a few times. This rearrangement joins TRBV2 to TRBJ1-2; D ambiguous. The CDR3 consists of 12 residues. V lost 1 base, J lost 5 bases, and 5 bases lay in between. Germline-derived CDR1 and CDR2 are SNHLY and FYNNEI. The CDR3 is CASSEDRYGYTF. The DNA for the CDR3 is TGTGCCAGCAGTGAAGATAGATATGGCTACACCTTC.

The CDR3 here is CASSKDSNYGYTF. The CDR3 nucleotides are TGTGCCAGCAGCAAGGACAGTAACTATGGCTACACCTTC. This chain links TRBV7-2 with TRBJ1-2; possible D gene TRBD1, 6 bases. The CDR3 runs 13 residues. In germline, CDR1 is SGHTA, CDR2 FQGNSA. With 5 bases removed from V and 1 base from J, the gap between germline ends came to 8 bases. The variable domain in full, completed from reference TRBV7-2 and TRBJ1-2, reads GAGVSQSPSNKVTEKGKDVELRCDPISGHTALYWYRQSLGQGLEFLIYFQGNSAPDKSGLPSDRFSAERTGGSVSTLTIQRTQQEDSAVYLCASSKDSNYGYTFGSGTRLTVV.

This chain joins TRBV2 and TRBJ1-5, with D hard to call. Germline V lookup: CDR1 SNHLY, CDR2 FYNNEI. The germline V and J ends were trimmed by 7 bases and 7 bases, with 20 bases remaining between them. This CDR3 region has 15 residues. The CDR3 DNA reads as TGTGCCAGCACTTTATTTGAGCGTGAAGGACAGCCCCAGCATTTT. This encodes CASTLFEREGQPQHF.

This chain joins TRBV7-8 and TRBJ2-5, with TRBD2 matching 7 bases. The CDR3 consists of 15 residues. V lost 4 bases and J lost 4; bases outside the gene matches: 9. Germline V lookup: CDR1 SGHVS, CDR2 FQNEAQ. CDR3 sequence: CASSSLAGERETQYF. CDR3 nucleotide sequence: TGTGCCAGCAGCTCCCTGGCGGGAGAAAGAGAGACCCAGTACTTC.

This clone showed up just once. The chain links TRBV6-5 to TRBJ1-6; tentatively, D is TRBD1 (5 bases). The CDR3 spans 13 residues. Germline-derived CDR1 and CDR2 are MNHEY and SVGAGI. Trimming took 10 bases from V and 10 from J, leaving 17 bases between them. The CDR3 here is CATQDQGVSPLHF. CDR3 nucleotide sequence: TGTGCCACCCAAGATCAAGGGGTATCACCCCTCCACTTT.

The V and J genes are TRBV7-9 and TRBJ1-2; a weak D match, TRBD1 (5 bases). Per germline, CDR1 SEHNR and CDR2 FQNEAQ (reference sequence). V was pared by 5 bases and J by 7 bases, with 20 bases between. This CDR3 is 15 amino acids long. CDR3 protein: CASSLTERREAGYTF. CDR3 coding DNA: TGTGCCAGCAGCCTAACGGAGCGCAGGGAGGCTGGCTACACCTTC.

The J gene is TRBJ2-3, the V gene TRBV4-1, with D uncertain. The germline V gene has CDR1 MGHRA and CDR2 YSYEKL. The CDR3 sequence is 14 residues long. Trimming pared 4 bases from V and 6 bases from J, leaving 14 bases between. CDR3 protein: CASSRLYAFDTQYF. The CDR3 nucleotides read TGCGCCAGCAGCCGACTTTATGCTTTCGATACGCAGTATTTT.

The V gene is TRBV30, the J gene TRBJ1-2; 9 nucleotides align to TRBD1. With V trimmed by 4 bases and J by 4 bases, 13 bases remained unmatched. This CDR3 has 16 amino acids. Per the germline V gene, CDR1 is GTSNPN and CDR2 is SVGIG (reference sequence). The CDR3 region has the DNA TGTGCCTGGACCCTCCTAGGGGGACAGGGAGTCTATGGCTACACCTTC. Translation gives CAWTLLGGQGVYGYTF. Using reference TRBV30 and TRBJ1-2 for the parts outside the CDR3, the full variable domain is SQTIHQWPATLVQPVGSPLSLECTVEGTSNPNLYWYRQAAGRGLQLLFYSVGIGQISSEVPQNLSASRPQDRQFILSSKKLLLSDSGFYLCAWTLLGGQGVYGYTFGSGTRLTVV.

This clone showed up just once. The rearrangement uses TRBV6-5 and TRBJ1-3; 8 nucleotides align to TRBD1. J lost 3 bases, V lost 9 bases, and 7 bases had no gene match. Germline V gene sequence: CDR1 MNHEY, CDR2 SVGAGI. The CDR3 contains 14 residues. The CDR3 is CASNRGTLGNTIYF. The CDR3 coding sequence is TGTGCCAGTAACAGGGGGACGCTTGGAAACACCATATATTTT.

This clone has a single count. CDR3 in amino acids: CASSSTRDRGRGNQPQHF. CDR3 nucleotide sequence: TGTGCCAGCAGTTCGACGAGAGACAGGGGTAGGGGCAATCAGCCCCAGCATTTT. The chain is built from TRBV27 and TRBJ1-5, with TRBD1 identical over 8 bases. J gave up 2 bases and V 4 bases, and 13 bases lay outside the gene matches. Germline V gene data show CDR1 as MNHEY and CDR2 as SMNVEV (reference sequence). CDR3 length: 18 amino acids.

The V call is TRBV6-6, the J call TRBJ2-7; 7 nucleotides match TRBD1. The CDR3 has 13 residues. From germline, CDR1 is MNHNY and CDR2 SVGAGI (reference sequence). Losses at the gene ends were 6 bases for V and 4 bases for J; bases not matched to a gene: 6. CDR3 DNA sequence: TGTGCCAGCAGCCGGGACAGAGATTACGAGCAGTACTTC. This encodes CASSRDRDYEQYF.

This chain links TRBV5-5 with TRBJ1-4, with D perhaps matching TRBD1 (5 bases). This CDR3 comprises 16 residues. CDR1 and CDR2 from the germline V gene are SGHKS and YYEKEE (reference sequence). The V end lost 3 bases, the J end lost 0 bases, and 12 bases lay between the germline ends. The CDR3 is CASSSRLGATNEKLFF. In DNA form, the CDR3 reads TGTGCCAGCAGCTCCCGTTTGGGGGCAACTAATGAAAAACTGTTTTTT.

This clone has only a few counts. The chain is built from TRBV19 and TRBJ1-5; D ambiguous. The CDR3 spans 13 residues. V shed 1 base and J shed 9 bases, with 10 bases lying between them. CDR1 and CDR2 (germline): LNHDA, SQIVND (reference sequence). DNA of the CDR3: TGTGCCAGTAGTATAGGGCCGCGGAGGCCCCAGCATTTT. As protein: CASSIGPRRPQHF.

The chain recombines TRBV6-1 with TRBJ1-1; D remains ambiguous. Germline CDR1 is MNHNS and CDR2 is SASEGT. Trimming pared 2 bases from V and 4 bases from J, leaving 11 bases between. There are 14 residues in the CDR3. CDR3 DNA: TGTGCCAGCAGTGAATGGGAAAGGAGCACTGAAGCTTTCTTT. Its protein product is CASSEWERSTEAFF.

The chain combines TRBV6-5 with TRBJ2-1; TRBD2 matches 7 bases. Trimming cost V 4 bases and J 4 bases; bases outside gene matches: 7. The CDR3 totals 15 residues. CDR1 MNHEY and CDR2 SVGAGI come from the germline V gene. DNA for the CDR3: TGTGCCAGCAGTTTAGCGGGCCTGGGGTACAATGAGCAGTTCTTC. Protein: CASSLAGLGYNEQFF.

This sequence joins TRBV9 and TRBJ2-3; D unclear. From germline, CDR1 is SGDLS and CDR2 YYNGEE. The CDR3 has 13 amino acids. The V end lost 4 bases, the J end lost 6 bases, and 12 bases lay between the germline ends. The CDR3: CASSLPPGDTQYF. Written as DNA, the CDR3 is TGTGCCAGCAGCTTACCCCCTGGGGATACGCAGTATTTT.

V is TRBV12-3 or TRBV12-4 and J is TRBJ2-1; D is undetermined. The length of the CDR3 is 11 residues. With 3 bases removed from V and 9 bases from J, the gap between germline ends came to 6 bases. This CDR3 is CASSFLSEQFF. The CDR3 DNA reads TGTGCCAGCAGTTTCTTAAGTGAGCAGTTCTTC.

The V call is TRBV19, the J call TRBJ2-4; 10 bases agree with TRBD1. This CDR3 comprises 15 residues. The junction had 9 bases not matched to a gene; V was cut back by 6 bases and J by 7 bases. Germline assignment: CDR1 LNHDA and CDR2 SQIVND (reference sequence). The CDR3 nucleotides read TGTGCCAGTAGCCAAATACCGGGACAGGGGAACATTCAGTACTTC. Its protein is CASSQIPGQGNIQYF.

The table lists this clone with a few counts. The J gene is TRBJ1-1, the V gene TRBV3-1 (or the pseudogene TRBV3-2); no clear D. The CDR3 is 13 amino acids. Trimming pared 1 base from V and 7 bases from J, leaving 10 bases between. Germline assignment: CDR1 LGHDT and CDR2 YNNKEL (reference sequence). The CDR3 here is CASSQAWADEAFF. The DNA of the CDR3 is TGTGCCAGCAGCCAAGCTTGGGCTGATGAAGCTTTCTTT.

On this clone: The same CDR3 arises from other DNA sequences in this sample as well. The CDR3 DNA is TGTGCCAGCAGCCCTCAGGGGAACACTGAAGCTTTCTTT. Amino acid sequence: CASSPQGNTEAFF. This sequence joins TRBV3-1 (or the pseudogene TRBV3-2) and TRBJ1-1; a weak D match, TRBD1 (5 bases). Trimming left V 4 bases short and J 1 base short, with 7 bases between. This CDR3 has 13 residues. Germline CDR1 reads LGHDT; CDR2 reads YNNKEL (reference sequence).

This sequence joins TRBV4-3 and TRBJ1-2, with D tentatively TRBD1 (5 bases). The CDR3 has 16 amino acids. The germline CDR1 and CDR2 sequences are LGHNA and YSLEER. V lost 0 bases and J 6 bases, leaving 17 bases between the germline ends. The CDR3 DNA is TGCGCCAGCAGCCAAGACCCCGACTGGGGGTCTCATGGCTACACCTTC. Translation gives CASSQDPDWGSHGYTF.

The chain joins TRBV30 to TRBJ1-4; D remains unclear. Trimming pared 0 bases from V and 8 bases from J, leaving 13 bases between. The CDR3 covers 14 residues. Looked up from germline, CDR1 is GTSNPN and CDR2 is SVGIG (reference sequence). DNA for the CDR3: TGTGCCTGGAGTGTAAAAGGAGTTGGAGAAAAACTGTTTTTT. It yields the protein CAWSVKGVGEKLFF.

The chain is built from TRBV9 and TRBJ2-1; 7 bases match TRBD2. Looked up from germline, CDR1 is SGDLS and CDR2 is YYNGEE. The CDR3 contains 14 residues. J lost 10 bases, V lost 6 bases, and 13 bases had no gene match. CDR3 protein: CASTSAGSGPEQFF. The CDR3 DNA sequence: TGTGCCAGCACCTCAGCGGGGTCGGGCCCCGAGCAGTTCTTC.

The chain's CDR3 is CASSPDRDEYNEQFF. CDR3 in DNA: TGTGCCAGCAGCCCCGACAGGGATGAGTACAATGAGCAGTTCTTC. The genes are TRBV7-2 and TRBJ2-1, with 7 nucleotides matching TRBD1. The V gene's germline CDR1 is SGHTA and CDR2 FQGNSA. J lost 4 bases, V lost 5 bases, and 8 bases had no gene match. The CDR3 length is 15 residues. Full variable domain (remainder filled in from reference TRBV7-2 and TRBJ2-1): GAGVSQSPSNKVTEKGKDVELRCDPISGHTALYWYRQSLGQGLEFLIYFQGNSAPDKSGLPSDRFSAERTGGSVSTLTIQRTQQEDSAVYLCASSPDRDEYNEQFFGPGTRLTVL.

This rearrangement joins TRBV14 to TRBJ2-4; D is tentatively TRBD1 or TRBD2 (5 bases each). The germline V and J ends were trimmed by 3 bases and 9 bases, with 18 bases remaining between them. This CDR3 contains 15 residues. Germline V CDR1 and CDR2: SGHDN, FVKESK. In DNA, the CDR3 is TGTGCCAGCAGCCATCCGACAGTAGCTCGGGGCATTCAGTACTTC. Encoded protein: CASSHPTVARGIQYF.

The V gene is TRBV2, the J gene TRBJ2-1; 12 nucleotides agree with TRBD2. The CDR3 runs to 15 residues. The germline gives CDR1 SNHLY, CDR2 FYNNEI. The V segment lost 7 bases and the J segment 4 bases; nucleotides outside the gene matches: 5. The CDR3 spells CASKGGTSGYNEQFF. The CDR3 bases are TGTGCCAGCAAAGGCGGGACTAGCGGGTACAATGAGCAGTTCTTC.

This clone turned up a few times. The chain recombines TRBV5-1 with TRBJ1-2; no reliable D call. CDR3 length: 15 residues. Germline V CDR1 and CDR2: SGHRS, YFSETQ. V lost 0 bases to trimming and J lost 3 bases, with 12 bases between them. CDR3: CASSLDTPEDYGYTF. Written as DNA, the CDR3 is TGCGCCAGCAGCTTGGACACCCCGGAGGACTATGGCTACACCTTC.